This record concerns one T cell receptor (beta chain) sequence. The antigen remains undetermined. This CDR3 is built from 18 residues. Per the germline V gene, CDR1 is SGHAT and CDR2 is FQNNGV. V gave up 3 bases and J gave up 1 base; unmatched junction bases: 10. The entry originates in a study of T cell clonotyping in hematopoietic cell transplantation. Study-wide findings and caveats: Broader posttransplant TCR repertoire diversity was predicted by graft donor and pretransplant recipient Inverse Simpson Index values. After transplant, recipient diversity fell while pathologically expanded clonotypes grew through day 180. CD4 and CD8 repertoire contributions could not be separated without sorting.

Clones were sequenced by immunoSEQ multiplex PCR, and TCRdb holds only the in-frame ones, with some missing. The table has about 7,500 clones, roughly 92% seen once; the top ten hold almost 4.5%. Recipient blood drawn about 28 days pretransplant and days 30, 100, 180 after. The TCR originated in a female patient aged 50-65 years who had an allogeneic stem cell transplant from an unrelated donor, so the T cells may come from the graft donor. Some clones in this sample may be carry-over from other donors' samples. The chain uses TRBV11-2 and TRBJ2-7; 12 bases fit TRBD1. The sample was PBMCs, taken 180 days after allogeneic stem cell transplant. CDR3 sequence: CASSFTSGQGAPSYEQYF. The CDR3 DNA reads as TGTGCCAGCAGCTTCACCTCGGGACAGGGGGCGCCGTCCTACGAGCAGTACTTC.